This TCR beta chain appears in the sequencing data of a study of shared clonotypes between healthy human individuals (dated by TCRdb to about 2020). About the full investigation: The cohort included a few men and a couple of women between 18 and 49 years of age. Each donor's leukapheresis produced roughly between roughly 0.85 and 9.5 billion PBMCs. For each donor, three plates each were used for CD4 naive and CD4 memory, two plates were used for CD8 naive, and one plate was used for CD8 memory. The study deeply sequenced blood TCR repertoires of about 5 healthy adults to estimate repertoire size and the extent of clonotype sharing between individuals. To increase sequencing depth and limit assay-specific biases, different laboratories used diverse techniques to prepare libraries and sequence TCR repertoires.

Its CDR3 holds 15 amino acids, cysteine through phenylalanine. The only DNA kept is the CDR3, 45 bases in frame from the first base. The CDR1 and CDR2 encoded by the germline V gene are SGHNT and YENEEA. Trimming accounts for 6 bases at V and 5 bases at J, while the number of junction bases matched to no gene is 6. The donors were healthy, HIV-negative adults with no recently reported acute infections or vaccinations. Only Caucasian adults living in Nashville, Tennessee, USA were represented among the donors. Magnetic negative selection was used to enrich CD4+ T cells, after which naive cells were positively selected on CD45RA and the negative fraction became the memory subset. After blood collection by leukapheresis, PBMCs were isolated using Ficoll-Histopaque density gradient centrifugation and then cryopreserved in the vapor phase of liquid nitrogen. Analytical flow cytometry was used to check the purity and quantity of each magnetically sorted T cell population. Genomic DNA was isolated from each sorted fraction and quantified by UV absorbance on a Nanodrop 2000c.

Worth noting for this clone: Its antigen is currently not known. No qualities accompany the bases; no much larger clone lies one base away.

Using the deep immunoSEQ assay, TCR CDR3 regions were amplified from genomic DNA by multiplex PCR. Extracted genomic DNA from each cell subset was distributed evenly across all wells of several immunoSEQ 96-well plates, and each plate was treated as a replicate. Each replicate PCR for sorted subsets received about 220 ng genomic DNA, equal to 30,000 or so T cell genomes. The purified libraries were quantified using a Qubit 3.0 fluorometer, sized with a Bioanalyzer 2100, and then quantified again using the KAPA Library Quantification kit. A separate single-read 150-cycle Illumina NextSeq 550 flow cell was used to sequence each immunoSEQ 96-well plate. In the source study's methods: Because the immunoSEQ output held only junctional sequences and lacked quality scores, the filtering could not match the filtering applied to full-length reads. Sequences were annotated with PyIR, a Python wrapper for IgBLAST v1.9, using IMGT germline references to assign V/J genes and CDR3. Reads were filtered out if the reads had weak V/J assignments (E-value above 1e-6), no CDR3, stop codons, out-of-frame junctions, or ambiguous translated residues. A V3J clonotype was defined by an identical inferred V gene, J gene, and CDR3 amino acid sequence. To compute the percentage overlap between repertoires, the number of shared unique clonotypes was divided by the size of the smaller repertoire. Repertoire richness was assessed with RTK rarefaction, the Chao1 estimator, and Recon v2.1 estimates of unobserved clonotypes. Generation probabilities were computed with OLGA for all TCRbeta clonotypes obtained by the gDNA method from several donors. As stored in TCRdb, this immuneACCESS dataset retains in-frame rearrangements with V and J assigned. A fraction of the clones does not appear; measured against another copy, unresolved V genes explain less than half of the discrepancy, and the remainder lacks a known reason. The D gene and trimming were derived from the DNA, and the V and J assignments and clone size from that table. This sample lists over a million clones; about 75% were detected once. The ten biggest clones cover about 1.5% of the sample.

The paper as a whole reports these results and caveats: Even with the large sequencing depth, rarefaction of the sorted-subset datasets indicated that sequencing was incomplete. Sampling was restricted to blood, and TCR repertoires in tissues likely differ from the TCR repertoires found in blood. Pairwise subsampling led to the expectation that sequencing depth would affect the degree of clonotype sharing among donors. The genetic and exposure-history diversity represented was limited by the small number of donors. Compared with non-shared clonotypes, the clonotypes found in all four sorted-subset donors had higher generation probabilities. Approximately 5% of naive CD4, 3.5% of naive CD8, roughly 2.5% of memory CD4, and about 0.4% of memory CD8 clonotypes were shared across several donors. Naive subsets generally had larger estimated clonotype richness than memory subsets.

The material sequenced was memory CD4+ T cells sorted from blood. Interpreted using the paper, the cell subset or site label stands for: CD45RA-negative fraction. Rearrangement joined TRBV11-3 to TRBJ2-5; 13 bases in the middle match TRBD2. The TCR comes from a man aged 18 to 29 in good health. The DNA sequence is given as TGTGCCAGCAGAACTAGCGGGGGGGCCCCTGAGACCCAGTACTTC. Translation gives CASRTSGGAPETQYF.